The 11 T cell receptor beta chains given below trace back to one sample, sequenced in a study of blood T cell repertoires in COVID-19. Assay: immunoSEQ multiplex PCR; the TCRdb copy retains only in-frame clones and omits some. The table shows roughly 160,000 clones, with about 85% occurring only once. Sequenced sample: peripheral blood. These receptor sequences come from a woman in her forties or fifties with COVID-19, enrolled during active disease.

V gene TRBV6-5 combines with J gene TRBJ2-2, with D unresolved. There are 15 residues in the CDR3. V lost 6 bases and J 5 bases, leaving 16 bases between the germline ends. CDR1 and CDR2 from the germline V gene are MNHEY and SVGAGI. For the CDR3, the DNA is TGTGCCAGCAGAAAGTCAGTTCGGGTTACCGGGGAGCTGTTTTTT. It yields the protein CASRKSVRVTGELFF.

As concerns this clone: The junction departs from the called germline gene at one end, perhaps through a read error. J is TRBJ1-2 and V is TRBV13; 9 bases align to TRBD1. Germline V lookup: CDR1 PRHDT, CDR2 FYEKMQ (reference sequence). This CDR3 spans 11 amino acids. DNA for the CDR3: TGTGCCAGCAGCTCGGGACAGGGACAGGTCTTC. Its translation is CASSSGQGQVF.

This sequence joins TRBV4-1 and TRBJ1-4, with a tentative D call TRBD1 (5 bases). V gave up 1 base and J gave up 3 bases, with 9 bases separating them. This CDR3 region has 15 residues. The germline gives CDR1 MGHRA, CDR2 YSYEKL. The CDR3 DNA reads TGCGCCAGCAGCCAAGTGACAGACGCTAATGAAAAACTGTTTTTT. Translating it yields CASSQVTDANEKLFF.

This rearrangement joins TRBV29-1 to TRBJ2-3; 13 nucleotides agree with TRBD2. This CDR3 is built from 16 residues. The V and J ends lost 1 base and 4 bases, in that order; junction bases with no gene match: 5. Germline V gene data show CDR1 as SQVTM and CDR2 as ANQGSEA. Here the CDR3 DNA reads TGCAGCGTTGAAGGTTTCACTAGCGGGGGGGCAGATACGCAGTATTTT. Encoded protein: CSVEGFTSGGADTQYF.

The V and J genes are TRBV7-9 and TRBJ1-4; 7 positions match TRBD1. The germline gives CDR1 SEHNR, CDR2 FQNEAQ (reference sequence). The V gene end was trimmed by 5 bases and the J gene end by 3 bases; junction bases not matched to a gene: 3. CDR3 size: 14 residues. This CDR3 is CASSPGQPNEKLFF. The CDR3 bases are TGTGCCAGCAGCCCGGGACAGCCTAATGAAAAACTGTTTTTT.

DNA of the CDR3: TGTGCCAGCAGCCCACTAGCGGGGGTAAAAAACATTCAGTACTTC. Encoded protein: CASSPLAGVKNIQYF. This rearrangement joins TRBV7-3 to TRBJ2-4, with 11 bases lining up with TRBD2. The CDR3 contains 15 residues. The trim removed 5 bases at V and 4 bases at J, leaving 4 bases unmatched. Germline lookup yields CDR1 SGHTA and CDR2 FQGTGA.

This clone was observed a few times. The rearrangement joins TRBV2 to TRBJ2-5; 9 bases are a match to TRBD2. This CDR3 is 14 amino acids long. Per germline, CDR1 SNHLY and CDR2 FYNNEI. Trimming cost V 6 bases and J 2 bases; bases outside gene matches: 4. This chain's CDR3 is CASRNSGGQETQYF. CDR3 in DNA: TGTGCCAGCAGGAATAGCGGGGGTCAAGAGACCCAGTACTTC.

This clone was seen just once. V is TRBV6-6 and J is TRBJ1-1, with TRBD1 matching 8 bases. After removal of 8 bases from V and 1 base from J, the junction contained 3 bases not matched to a gene. CDR3 length: 13 amino acids. Germline assignment: CDR1 MNHNY and CDR2 SVGAGI (reference sequence). The CDR3 DNA is TGTGCCAGCGACAGGGGACCGAACACTGAAGCTTTCTTT. Translation gives CASDRGPNTEAFF.

The V and J genes are TRBV19 and TRBJ1-5; the match to TRBD1 covers 9 bases. The CDR3 sequence is 15 residues long. V trimming: 4 bases; J trimming: 1 base; junction bases outside the gene matches: 2. CDR1 LNHDA and CDR2 SQIVND come from the germline V gene (reference sequence). The CDR3 region has the DNA TGTGCCAGTAGTACGGGACAGGGAAGCAATCAGCCCCAGCATTTT. Protein sequence: CASSTGQGSNQPQHF.

The V gene is TRBV14, the J gene TRBJ2-1, with 12 positions matching TRBD2. With V trimmed by 1 base and J by 4 bases, 8 bases remained unmatched. Germline V gene sequence: CDR1 SGHDN, CDR2 FVKESK. CDR3 length equals 18 residues. The CDR3 is CASSQGLAGGPRYNEQFF. In nucleotides, the CDR3 is TGTGCCAGCAGCCAAGGGCTAGCGGGGGGGCCGCGGTACAATGAGCAGTTCTTC. The full variable domain, in which reference TRBV14 and TRBJ2-1 provide the parts outside the CDR3, is EAGVTQFPSHSVIEKGQTVTLRCDPISGHDNLYWYRRVMGKEIKFLLHFVKESKQDESGMPNNRFLAERTGGTYSTLKVQPAELEDSGVYFCASSQGLAGGPRYNEQFFGPGTRLTVL.

The chain couples TRBV7-2 to TRBJ1-1; 7 bases agree with TRBD1. Germline CDR1 and CDR2: SGHTA and FQGNSA. J gave up 2 bases and V 5 bases, and 5 bases lay outside the gene matches. The length of the CDR3 is 14 residues. The CDR3 spells CASSAGQINTEAFF. The CDR3, as DNA: TGTGCCAGCAGCGCGGGACAGATCAACACTGAAGCTTTCTTT.